This T cell receptor (beta chain) was retrieved from a study of cytomegalovirus exposure and HLA in healthy donors. Study conclusions and caveats: TCR beta chains associated with HLA were, in a later analysis, more clonally expanded than equally common others. Most TCR sequences proved rare, with some public TCRs found in many donors.

The PCR employed 60 Vbeta primers together with 13 Jbeta primers. The table came from immunoSEQ multiplex PCR; TCRdb's copy has only in-frame clones and leaves some out. Recorded for this sample: 150,000 or so clones. Remarks on this clone: Its matching antigen is unknown.

The sequence was obtained from a woman aged 45-59 years in good health and CMV-seronegative. The sample was PBMCs.

The CDR3 sequence: CASSPSGAGSYEQYF. The CDR3 DNA sequence: TGTGCCAGCAGTCCTTCTGGGGCAGGGTCCTACGAGCAGTACTTC. V gene TRBV27 combines with J gene TRBJ2-7; a possible D gene is TRBD1 (5 bases). Trimming left V 5 bases short and J 1 base short, with 15 bases between. Looked up from germline, CDR1 is MNHEY and CDR2 is SMNVEV (reference sequence). CDR3 length: 15 amino acids.